These T cell receptor beta chains were read from a single sample in a study of regulatory T cells. Generated by immunoSEQ multiplex PCR, the TCRdb table keeps only in-frame clones and is missing some. This sample has 30,000 to 40,000 clones, with approximately 91% found just once. Sequencing was carried out using conventional CD4+ T cells sorted from blood. The origin of the receptors is a person in their late teens or twenties with CD3G deficiency. The CDR3 runs from the conserved cysteine through the conserved F or W. The D gene is left open where the match is weak. Clone size is stated in some rows and not others, as once, few, many or a class when expanded.

J: TRBJ2-7
V: TRBV6-6
D: -
size: -
DNA: TGTGCCTCCGCCCCGGTGTTCTCCTACGAGCAGTACTTC
CDR3: CASAPVFSYEQYF

J: TRBJ1-4
V: TRBV27
D: TRBD1
size: -
DNA: TGTGCCAGCAGTCTGGGCCGGCGACAGGGGTTGCGGAATGAAAAACTGTTTTTT
CDR3: CASSLGRRQGLRNEKLFF

J: TRBJ1-2
V: TRBV6-1
D: -
size: few
DNA: TGTGCCAGCAGTGGACCTTCGTATGGCTACACCTTC
CDR3: CASSGPSYGYTF

J: TRBJ1-2
V: TRBV6-1
D: -
size: -
DNA: TGTGCCAGCAGCGAATGGGTCAGGGAAGGAAGCTACACCTTC
CDR3: CASSEWVREGSYTF

J: TRBJ2-6
V: TRBV6-6
D: -
size: -
DNA: TGTGCCAGCAGTTACGGAACGGGATTTGGGGCCAACGTCCTGACTTTC
CDR3: CASSYGTGFGANVLTF

J: TRBJ1-1
V: TRBV5-1
D: -
size: once
DNA: TGCGCCAGCAGCTCGGGGAGGGTCGACACTGAAGCTTTCTTT
CDR3: CASSSGRVDTEAFF

J: TRBJ2-3
V: TRBV5-1
D: TRBD1
size: -
DNA: TGCGCCAGCAGCGCCCGACAGGGGACCAGCACAGATACGCAGTATTTT
CDR3: CASSARQGTSTDTQYF

J: TRBJ2-1
V: TRBV5-1
D: -
size: -
DNA: TGCGCCAGCAGCTTGGCTAGGAATGGTTGGGATGAGCAGTTCTTC
CDR3: CASSLARNGWDEQFF

J: TRBJ2-1
V: TRBV6-1
D: -
size: -
DNA: TGTGCCAGCAGTTGGACACCTTACAATGAGCAGTTCTTC
CDR3: CASSWTPYNEQFF

J: TRBJ2-7
V: TRBV11-3
D: TRBD2
size: few
DNA: TGTGCCAGCAGCTTAGAGGGCCTAGCGGAGCTCCACGAGCAGTACTTC
CDR3: CASSLEGLAELHEQYF

J: TRBJ1-2
V: TRBV28
D: -
size: once
DNA: TGTGCCAGCAGTCTGGACACGTATGGCTACACCTTC
CDR3: CASSLDTYGYTF

J: TRBJ1-1
V: TRBV19
D: -
size: -
DNA: TGTGCCAGTAGTGCAACAGGGACGAACACTGAAGCTTTCTTT
CDR3: CASSATGTNTEAFF

J: TRBJ1-1
V: TRBV19
D: -
size: -
DNA: TGTGCCAGTAGTTCGGGACCGGGATCGAACACTGAAGCTTTCTTT
CDR3: CASSSGPGSNTEAFF

J: TRBJ2-7
V: TRBV7-9
D: -
size: -
DNA: TGTGCCAGCAGCTCCCAGGGAGAGGGAGAGCAGTACTTC
CDR3: CASSSQGEGEQYF

J: TRBJ2-6
V: TRBV5-1
D: -
size: -
DNA: TGCGCCAGCAGCTTGGGGATTTCTGGGGCCAACGTCCTGACTTTC
CDR3: CASSLGISGANVLTF

J: TRBJ2-3
V: TRBV5-1
D: -
size: -
DNA: TGCGCCAGCAGCTTGACGTCGGCTTCCGATACGCAGTATTTT
CDR3: CASSLTSASDTQYF

J: TRBJ1-6
V: TRBV21-1
D: -
size: -
DNA: TGTGCCAGTCGGACCGGCAGGGGGCTGAAAAATTCACCCCTCCACTTT
CDR3: CASRTGRGLKNSPLHF

J: TRBJ2-7
V: TRBV6-1
D: -
size: -
DNA: TGTGCCAGCAGTGTTAGGCGGGTACTCTCCTACGAGCAGTACTTC
CDR3: CASSVRRVLSYEQYF

J: TRBJ1-3
V: TRBV6-6
D: TRBD1
size: -
DNA: TGTGCCAGCAGTTACTCTTCGGGACAGTCTGGAAACACCATATATTTT
CDR3: CASSYSSGQSGNTIYF

J: TRBJ1-5
V: TRBV28
D: -
size: -
DNA: TGTGCCAGCAGTTTATGGGGAGATCAGCCCCAGCATTTT
CDR3: CASSLWGDQPQHF

J: TRBJ1-6
V: TRBV5-1
D: -
size: -
DNA: TGCGCCAGCAGCTTTGGTGCTGTGGATTCACCCCTCCACTTT
CDR3: CASSFGAVDSPLHF

J: TRBJ2-7
V: TRBV28
D: -
size: -
DNA: TGTGCCAGCAGCCGACGGACCTACGAGCAGTACTTC
CDR3: CASSRRTYEQYF

J: TRBJ2-3
V: TRBV5-1
D: -
size: -
DNA: TGCGCCAGCAGCTTCACTAGTGCAACGGCAGATACGCAGTATTTT
CDR3: CASSFTSATADTQYF

J: TRBJ1-2
V: TRBV5-1
D: -
size: -
DNA: TGCGCCAGCAGCCCCTTAAGGCAGGGAGAGGATGGCTACACCTTC
CDR3: CASSPLRQGEDGYTF

J: TRBJ2-1
V: TRBV28
D: TRBD2
size: -
DNA: TGTGCCAGCAGATTTGGGCGGGCTAGCGGGAGTGGCGATGAGCAGTTCTTC
CDR3: CASRFGRASGSGDEQFF

J: TRBJ2-2
V: TRBV28
D: -
size: once
DNA: TGTGCCAGCAGTTTAAGCGGGCGGAACACCGGGGAGCTGTTTTTT
CDR3: CASSLSGRNTGELFF

J: TRBJ2-1
V: TRBV6-1
D: TRBD2
size: -
DNA: TGTGCCAGCCTGGGGACTAGTTACGGCGAGCAGTTCTTC
CDR3: CASLGTSYGEQFF

J: TRBJ2-7
V: TRBV19
D: TRBD1
size: -
DNA: TGTGCCAGTAGTAAAGGGGGCCGGGACGAGCAGTACTTC
CDR3: CASSKGGRDEQYF

J: TRBJ2-6
V: TRBV5-1
D: TRBD1
size: -
DNA: TGCGCCAGCAGCCCGGAGACAGGGAGCTCTGGGGCCAACGTCCTGACTTTC
CDR3: CASSPETGSSGANVLTF

J: TRBJ1-1
V: TRBV28
D: -
size: -
DNA: TGTGCCAGCAGTTTAGGGGGGGGCACTGAAGCTTTCTTT
CDR3: CASSLGGGTEAFF

J: TRBJ1-2
V: TRBV6-1
D: -
size: once
DNA: TGTGCCAGCAGTGAATGGGGTCGACTGAATGGCTACACCTTC
CDR3: CASSEWGRLNGYTF

J: TRBJ1-5
V: TRBV28
D: TRBD1
size: -
DNA: TGTGCCAGCAGGGGACAGGTCAATCAGCCCCAGCATTTT
CDR3: CASRGQVNQPQHF

J: TRBJ2-7
V: TRBV11-2
D: TRBD2
size: -
DNA: TGTGCCAGCAGCGTCAGGAGGACTAGCGGCGAGCAGTACTTC
CDR3: CASSVRRTSGEQYF

J: TRBJ2-5
V: TRBV5-1
D: TRBD1
size: -
DNA: TGCGCCAGCAGCTCGGGGACAGGGGGCCTGGGTGAGACCCAGTACTTC
CDR3: CASSSGTGGLGETQYF

J: TRBJ2-3
V: TRBV20-1
D: -
size: -
DNA: TGCAGTGGTGTGGGTGGAGATACGCAGTATTTT
CDR3: CSGVGGDTQYF

J: TRBJ2-2
V: TRBV5-1
D: TRBD1
size: -
DNA: TGCGCCAGCAGCTTACAGGGACAGGTCGGGGAGCTGTTTTTT
CDR3: CASSLQGQVGELFF

J: TRBJ2-2
V: TRBV7-9
D: -
size: -
DNA: TGTGCCAGCAGCCTTCAGGGCACCGGGGAGCTGTTTTTT
CDR3: CASSLQGTGELFF

J: TRBJ2-1
V: TRBV28
D: -
size: once
DNA: TGTGCCAGCAGTTTAGGGGGCTGGCAGTTCTTC
CDR3: CASSLGGWQFF

J: TRBJ1-2
V: TRBV5-1
D: -
size: -
DNA: TGCGCCAGCAGCGAGGCGGGGGTTGGCTACACCTTC
CDR3: CASSEAGVGYTF

J: TRBJ2-7
V: TRBV5-1
D: TRBD2
size: -
DNA: TGCGCCAGCCGCCGGGGGGACTTAGGCTACGAGCAGTACTTC
CDR3: CASRRGDLGYEQYF

J: TRBJ1-2
V: TRBV6-1
D: -
size: -
DNA: TGTGCCAGCAGTGAGGGGAGGACCACTAACTATGGCTACACCTTC
CDR3: CASSEGRTTNYGYTF

J: TRBJ2-3
V: TRBV13
D: TRBD2
size: -
DNA: TGTGCCAGCAGCTTCACTCGACGGACTAGCGGTCTTGGGAATACGCAGTATTTT
CDR3: CASSFTRRTSGLGNTQYF

J: TRBJ2-7
V: TRBV6-1
D: -
size: -
DNA: TGTGCCAGCAGCCTTAACGGGTTTTCCTCCTACGAGCAGTACTTC
CDR3: CASSLNGFSSYEQYF

J: TRBJ2-3
V: TRBV7-3
D: -
size: -
DNA: TGTGCCAGCAGCTTCAGCCTGGGGGTCGCAGATACGCAGTATTTT
CDR3: CASSFSLGVADTQYF

J: TRBJ2-3
V: TRBV19
D: -
size: -
DNA: TGTGCCAGTAGTATAACGGGAACAGATACGCAGTATTTT
CDR3: CASSITGTDTQYF

J: TRBJ1-1
V: TRBV28
D: -
size: -
DNA: TGTGCCAGCAGTTTATGGGGGGGGAACACTGAAGCTTTCTTT
CDR3: CASSLWGGNTEAFF

J: TRBJ2-7
V: TRBV5-1
D: -
size: -
DNA: TGCGCCAGCAGCCCAACAGGGGCTCGAGGGGGGATAAAGGAGCAGTACTTC
CDR3: CASSPTGARGGIKEQYF

J: TRBJ2-7
V: TRBV28
D: -
size: -
DNA: TGTGCCAGCAGTTTGACCGGGCCTGACTACGAGCAGTACTTC
CDR3: CASSLTGPDYEQYF

J: TRBJ2-1
V: TRBV28
D: TRBD2
size: -
DNA: TGTGCCAGCTCCGGGACTAGCGTATACAATGAGCAGTTCTTC
CDR3: CASSGTSVYNEQFF

J: TRBJ1-1
V: TRBV18
D: TRBD1
size: -
DNA: TGTGCCAGCTCACCCCGCGGGACAGGGGGATTGAACACTGAAGCTTTCTTT
CDR3: CASSPRGTGGLNTEAFF